Listed below are T cell receptor beta chains from one sample, sequenced in a study of graft-versus-host responses after intestinal transplantation. The antigens these receptors bind are not known. Sequencing used immunoSEQ multiplex PCR; TCRdb keeps in-frame clones, though not all of them. The table includes some 90,000 clones, around 80% detected once. The input for sequencing was unstimulated CD4+ T cells sorted from spleen or lymph node cells, taken before intestinal transplant. These receptor sequences come from a human donor who received an intestinal transplant. Each CDR3 is given with its conserved first and last residue. The D gene is left open where the match is weak. Clone size is given for some rows only: seen once, a few or many times, or a class if the clone is expanded.

D	size	V	J	DNA	CDR3
-	once	TRBV4-1	TRBJ1-2	TGCGCCAGCAGCCAAGTGGGCAGGGCAGACTATGGCTACACCTTC	CASSQVGRADYGYTF
TRBD1	-	TRBV27	TRBJ2-7	TGTGCCAGCAGTTTATCGATCCCGACAGGGCTGGGCAACGAGCAGTACTTC	CASSLSIPTGLGNEQYF
TRBD2	-	TRBV2	TRBJ2-5	TGTGCCAGCAGTCATCCGGGAGGGACCCAGTACTTC	CASSHPGGTQYF
-	-	TRBV28	TRBJ2-3	TGTGCCAGCAGTTTATCTGGGCCAGATACGCAGTATTTT	CASSLSGPDTQYF
-	-	TRBV9	TRBJ2-6	TGTGCCAGCAGCGTAGGGTCGGGAGGGGCCAACGTCCTGACTTTC	CASSVGSGGANVLTF
-	-	TRBV18	TRBJ2-5	TGTGCCAGCTCACGCGGGTCGGAGACCCAGTACTTC	CASSRGSETQYF
-	-	TRBV10-3	TRBJ1-5	TGTGCCATCAGTGAGTCGGCAGGGAATCAGCCCCAGCATTTT	CAISESAGNQPQHF
TRBD1	once	TRBV6-1	TRBJ2-7	TGTGCCAGCAGTGTGCAGGGGGAGAATTCCCACGAGCAGTACTTC	CASSVQGENSHEQYF
-	-	TRBV12-2	TRBJ2-3	TGTGCAAGTCGTTCAGCCTCTAGCGGGGGGGCCGTAACAGATACGCAGTATTTT	CASRSASSGGAVTDTQYF
-	-	TRBV2	TRBJ1-2	TGTGCCAGCAGGGCCGGGTCCTTCGGGGGCTACACCTTC	CASRAGSFGGYTF
TRBD2	-	TRBV6-6	TRBJ2-1	TGTGCCAGCAGGAGACTAGCGGGGGGGTTGTATGAGCAGTTCTTC	CASRRLAGGLYEQFF
TRBD2	-	TRBV6-1	TRBJ2-5	TGTGCCAGCACTACGACTAGCGGAAGGGGGACCCAGTACTTC	CASTTTSGRGTQYF